These 27 T cell receptor beta chains came from one sample sequenced in a study of T cells in localized non-small cell lung cancer. This table comes from immunoSEQ multiplex PCR, and its TCRdb copy is limited to in-frame clones, with some not included. Among about 52,000 clones listed, around nine tenths were seen once. The sample consisted of PBMCs, taken before any cancer treatment. The origin of the receptors is a female donor with stage II lung adenocarcinoma.

The rearrangement uses TRBV18 and TRBJ1-1; maybe TRBD1 (5 bases). Germline lookup yields CDR1 KGHSH and CDR2 LQKENI. Trimming took off 4 bases at V and 1 base at J, with 13 bases between the two ends. CDR3 length: 15 residues. The CDR3, as DNA: TGTGCCAGCTCACTACCGTCAGGGAGGAACACTGAAGCTTTCTTT. It codes for CASSLPSGRNTEAFF.

This clone occurred once. V is TRBV5-4 and J is TRBJ2-5, with TRBD2 matching 14 bases. This CDR3 has 17 amino acids. V shed 4 bases and J 4 bases; nucleotides not matched to a gene: 9. Germline V gives CDR1 SGHNT, CDR2 YYREEE (reference sequence). The CDR3 sequence: CASSPTSGGGTGETQYF. The CDR3 DNA is TGTGCCAGCAGCCCGACTAGCGGGGGGGGGACGGGAGAGACCCAGTACTTC.

This clone was seen a single time. The chain links TRBV5-1 to TRBJ1-6; D perhaps matches TRBD1 (5 bases). Trimming left V 2 bases short and J 7 bases short, with 10 bases between. The length of the CDR3 is 14 residues. Germline CDR1 is SGHRS and CDR2 is YFSETQ. CDR3 loop: CASSFQWGNSPLHF. DNA of the CDR3: TGCGCCAGCAGCTTTCAGTGGGGGAATTCACCCCTCCACTTT.

The chain has TRBV25-1 and TRBJ2-7; TRBD2 agrees at 14 bases. Germline CDR1 MGHDK, CDR2 SYGVNS. The CDR3 totals 14 residues. The V and J ends lost 6 bases and 6 bases, in that order; junction bases with no gene match: 4. Here the CDR3 reads CASRTSGGAGEQYF. Here the CDR3 DNA reads TGTGCCAGCAGGACTAGCGGGGGGGCGGGCGAGCAGTACTTC.

The chain uses TRBV21-1 and TRBJ1-3. TRBV21-1 is a pseudogene locus. The CDR3 length is 18 residues. The chain's CDR3 is CASSKSDLGRYSGNTIYF. The CDR3 DNA sequence: TGTGCCAGCAGCAAATCGGACTTAGGACGGTACTCTGGAAACACCATATATTTT.

The chain links TRBV11-1 to TRBJ2-1, with TRBD2 identical over 10 bases. CDR3 length: 15 amino acids. Losses at the gene ends were 10 bases for V and 8 bases for J; bases not matched to a gene: 14. Germline CDR1 SGHAT, CDR2 FQDESV (reference sequence). The DNA of the CDR3 is TGTGCCACCGGACCCCTAGCGGGGGATGTCTATGAGCAGTTCTTC. Protein product: CATGPLAGDVYEQFF.

V is TRBV4-1 and J is TRBJ2-5, with D possibly matching TRBD1 (6 bases). V lost 0 bases, J lost 1 base, and 18 bases lay in between. Per germline, CDR1 MGHRA and CDR2 YSYEKL. There are 18 residues in the CDR3. The CDR3 bases are TGCGCCAGCAGCCAAGAGGGGGCGGCAAGTACGGTCCAAGAGACCCAGTACTTC. This translates into CASSQEGAASTVQETQYF.

This sequence joins TRBV6-6 and TRBJ1-1; D remains ambiguous. Germline CDR1 is MNHNY and CDR2 is SVGAGI (reference sequence). The CDR3 loop spans 16 amino acids. V was shortened by 1 base and J by 10 bases, with 22 bases between the two germline ends. The CDR3 region has the DNA TGTGCCAGCAGTTACTTGAGACTCCGCCGCGAACAAGGAGCTTTCTTT. It encodes CASSYLRLRREQGAFF.

The rearrangement uses TRBV5-4 and TRBJ2-1; 11 nucleotides align to TRBD2. CDR1 is SGHNT, CDR2 YYREEE, per germline (reference sequence). The length of the CDR3 is 15 residues. Unmatched junction bases numbered 9, after V lost 3 bases and J lost 10 bases. The CDR3 DNA reads as TGTGCCAGCAGCTCCTTAGCGGGGGGGCCCAGGGAGCAGTTCTTC. The encoded protein is CASSSLAGGPREQFF.

This chain connects TRBV30 to TRBJ1-1, with TRBD1 matching 9 bases. The CDR3 has 14 residues. V lost 2 bases, J lost 4 bases, and 5 bases stayed unmatched. From germline, CDR1 is GTSNPN and CDR2 SVGIG (reference sequence). The CDR3 DNA reads TGTGCCTGGAGTCGGGGACAGGGACGCACTGAAGCTTTCTTT. Protein: CAWSRGQGRTEAFF.

The rearrangement joins TRBV9 to TRBJ2-5; 14 bases are shared with TRBD2. CDR3 length: 17 amino acids. Germline V gives CDR1 SGDLS, CDR2 YYNGEE. V trimming: 4 bases; J trimming: 5 bases; junction bases outside the gene matches: 10. DNA for the CDR3: TGTGCCAGCAGCATCGGACTAGCGGGGGGATCTGGGGAGACCCAGTACTTC. Encoded protein: CASSIGLAGGSGETQYF.

The chain has TRBV6-5 and TRBJ2-7; 9 positions match TRBD2. Trimming at V came to 6 bases and at J to 2 bases, leaving 8 bases not matched to a gene. The CDR3 contains 15 residues. Germline V CDR1 and CDR2: MNHEY, SVGAGI. Written as DNA, the CDR3 is TGTGCCAGCAGCCGTCAGCGGGGGGTACCCTACGAGCAGTACTTC. It translates to CASSRQRGVPYEQYF.

The sample holds a few counts of this clone. This rearrangement joins TRBV11-2 to TRBJ1-6, with D possibly TRBD1 on 6 matching bases. The germline V gene has CDR1 SGHAT and CDR2 FQNNGV. Deletions cut 0 bases from V and 10 bases from J, with 16 bases between. This CDR3 region has 16 residues. The CDR3 is CASSLDRRGTGSPLHF. In nucleotides, the CDR3 is TGTGCCAGCAGCTTAGATAGGAGGGGGACGGGGTCACCCCTCCACTTT.

J is TRBJ2-5 and V is TRBV13, with D possibly being TRBD1 or TRBD2 (5 bases each). The CDR3 is made up of 13 amino acids. The ends were cut back, 7 bases at V and 2 bases at J, with 11 bases in the middle. CDR1 PRHDT and CDR2 FYEKMQ come from the germline V gene (reference sequence). The CDR3 here is CASTQWGQETQYF. The DNA of the CDR3 is TGTGCCAGCACCCAATGGGGGCAAGAGACCCAGTACTTC.

The genes are TRBV18 and TRBJ2-3; D is uncertain. Trimming left V 4 bases short and J 4 bases short, with 6 bases between. CDR1 is KGHSH and CDR2 is LQKENI in the germline V gene. CDR3 length: 12 residues. For the CDR3, the DNA is TGTGCCAGCTCACTATTACCAGATACGCAGTATTTT. It is translated as CASSLLPDTQYF.

The chain recombines TRBV5-6 with TRBJ1-4, with D possibly TRBD1 on 6 matching bases. Between the trimmed V and J ends, which lost 6 bases and 7 bases, there was a span of 13 bases. CDR3 length: 13 amino acids. CDR1 is SGHDT and CDR2 is YYEEEE in the germline V gene. The CDR3 DNA reads as TGTGCCAGCACCGTCAGGGGACGTGAAAAACTGTTTTTT. It yields the protein CASTVRGREKLFF.

This clone was recorded only once. V usage is TRBV10-1 and J usage is TRBJ1-2; 8 bases line up with TRBD1. The CDR3 loop spans 12 amino acids. Germline trimming cut 5 bases from V and 8 bases from J; bases unmatched to any gene: 4. Looked up from germline, CDR1 is WNHNN and CDR2 is SYGVQD (reference sequence). The CDR3 is CASSPGQEGYTF. CDR3 sequence (DNA): TGCGCCAGCAGTCCGGGACAGGAGGGCTACACCTTC.

The chain has TRBV5-4 and TRBJ2-6; D may be TRBD1 (5 bases). Per germline, CDR1 SGHNT and CDR2 YYREEE (reference sequence). This CDR3 comprises 18 residues. V was clipped by 0 bases and J by 0 bases, with 13 bases between them. DNA of the CDR3: TGTGCCAGCAGCTTGGGGCAGGGTGCCAACTCTGGGGCCAACGTCCTGACTTTC. Amino acids: CASSLGQGANSGANVLTF.

The J gene is TRBJ2-4, the V gene TRBV10-2; 13 nucleotides line up with TRBD2. Germline values: CDR1 WSHSY, CDR2 SAAADI. The CDR3 runs 17 residues. The ends lost 2 bases at V and 1 base at J; junction bases unmatched: 2. The CDR3 loop is CASSEPGLAGAKNIQYF. The CDR3 DNA reads TGCGCCAGCAGTGAGCCGGGACTAGCGGGGGCCAAAAACATTCAGTACTTC.

This chain joins TRBV5-6 and TRBJ2-3, with a possible D match to TRBD2 (5 bases). CDR1 is SGHDT, CDR2 YYEEEE, per germline. V lost 0 bases, J lost 3 bases, and 14 bases lay in between. This CDR3 spans 16 amino acids. CDR3 bases: TGTGCCAGCAGCTTGGAGGCTAGCCTTTTGACAGATACGCAGTATTTT. Translation gives CASSLEASLLTDTQYF. The full variable domain, in which reference TRBV5-6 and TRBJ2-3 provide the parts outside the CDR3, is DAGVTQSPTHLIKTRGQQVTLRCSPKSGHDTVSWYQQALGQGPQFIFQYYEEEERQRGNFPDRFSGHQFPNYSSELNVNALLLGDSALYLCASSLEASLLTDTQYFGPGTRLTVL.

This clone has a single count. The chain combines TRBV2 with TRBJ1-3, with D possibly being TRBD1 (5 bases). This CDR3 contains 13 residues. The V end lost 10 bases, the J end lost 3 bases, and 13 bases lay between the germline ends. Germline V gene sequence: CDR1 SNHLY, CDR2 FYNNEI. The CDR3 region is CAITRDLGNTIYF. CDR3 in DNA: TGTGCCATTACCCGGGACCTTGGAAACACCATATATTTT.

In its sample, this clone was seen a few times. CDR3 nucleotide sequence: TGTGCCAGCAGCTTAGTCAGCAACTATGGCTACACCTTC. It yields the protein CASSLVSNYGYTF. The chain has TRBV7-8 and TRBJ1-2; D gene uncertain. The ends were cut back, 1 base at V and 2 bases at J, with 5 bases in the middle. Germline loops: CDR1 SGHVS, CDR2 FQNEAQ. The CDR3 consists of 13 residues. The complete variable domain, with remaining parts taken from reference TRBV7-8 and TRBJ1-2, reads GAGVSQSPRYKVAKRGQDVALRCDPISGHVSLFWYQQALGQGPEFLTYFQNEAQLDKSGLPSDRFFAERPEGSVSTLKIQRTQQEDSAVYLCASSLVSNYGYTFGSGTRLTVV.

The gene calls are TRBV10-3 and TRBJ2-1, with D perhaps matching TRBD1 (5 bases). The V gene lost 3 bases and the J gene lost 1 base, with 13 bases spanning the gap. Germline V lookup: CDR1 ENHRY, CDR2 SYGVKD. This CDR3 has 16 residues. This CDR3 reads CAISEQQAGSYNEQFF. Here the CDR3 DNA reads TGTGCCATCAGTGAACAACAGGCCGGGTCCTACAATGAGCAGTTCTTC.

This chain uses TRBV5-4 with TRBJ2-3; no clear D. The germline V and J ends were trimmed by 2 bases and 2 bases, with 6 bases remaining between them. The CDR3 totals 13 residues. Germline V gives CDR1 SGHNT, CDR2 YYREEE (reference sequence). The CDR3 sequence: CASSFPHTDTQYF. The CDR3 DNA is TGTGCCAGCAGCTTTCCCCACACAGATACGCAGTATTTT.

The chain has TRBV9 and TRBJ2-3, with TRBD2 identical over 10 bases. The CDR3 consists of 17 residues. Trimming took 3 bases from V and 2 from J; bases not matched to a gene: 9. Per the germline V gene, CDR1 is SGDLS and CDR2 is YYNGEE. CDR3 nucleotide sequence: TGTGCCAGCAGCGCCACCCTAGCGGGGGCCTTCACAGATACGCAGTATTTT. Translated, it gives CASSATLAGAFTDTQYF.

The chain links TRBV11-1 to TRBJ1-6; D gene ambiguous. In germline, CDR1 is SGHAT, CDR2 FQDESV (reference sequence). With 5 bases removed from V and 0 bases from J, the gap between germline ends came to 17 bases. The CDR3 extends over 18 amino acids. DNA of the CDR3: TGTGCCAGCAGCCCGGACTCGCTCCGCGGCTCCTATAATTCACCCCTCCACTTT. This codes for CASSPDSLRGSYNSPLHF.

The chain has TRBV4-1 and TRBJ2-5; D may correspond to TRBD1 or TRBD2 (5 bases each). Germline loops: CDR1 MGHRA, CDR2 YSYEKL. CDR3 size: 13 residues. The V and J ends lost 4 bases and 5 bases respectively, with 11 bases between them. Here the CDR3 reads CASSPEGWETQYF. CDR3 DNA sequence: TGCGCCAGCAGCCCCGAGGGGTGGGAGACCCAGTACTTC.